These 13 T cell receptor beta chains originate from one sample sequenced in a study of cytomegalovirus exposure and HLA in healthy donors (dated by TCRdb to between 2016 and 2019). Receptor amplification or capture employed the immunoSEQ multiplex PCR assay. For the multiplex PCR, a mixture combining 60 forward primers for TCR Vbeta segments and 13 reverse primers for TCR Jbeta segments was used. TCRdb stores this immuneACCESS table with in-frame sequences only. Part of the clones is absent; in the studies checked, under half of the shortfall reflects unresolved V genes, and no reason is known for the rest. This sample is represented by 150,000 to 200,000 clones; around 75% of them were singletons. The ten largest clonotypes hold 5% to 6% of the sample. Input material: PBMCs. Receptors were obtained from a woman aged 30 to 39 in good health and CMV-seropositive.

About this clone itself: This sample also contains other DNA sequences that code for the same CDR3. The rearrangement joins TRBV20-1 to TRBJ2-7; a possible D gene is TRBD1 (5 bases). From germline, CDR1 is DFQATT and CDR2 SNEGSKA (reference sequence). The CDR3 is 11 amino acids. The V gene lost 3 bases and the J gene lost 4 bases, with 7 bases spanning the gap. Written as DNA, the CDR3 is TGCAGTGCTAGGCAGGGTTACGAGCAGTACTTC. Its protein product is CSARQGYEQYF.

This clone was observed a handful of times. This chain uses TRBV28 with TRBJ1-1, with 7 nucleotides matching TRBD1. The length of the CDR3 is 13 residues. Trimming took 6 bases from V and 8 from J; bases not matched to a gene: 9. Germline CDR1 MDHEN, CDR2 SYDVKM. The DNA of the CDR3 is TGTGCCAGCAGGATAAACAGGGGAAAAGAAGCTTTCTTT. It is translated as CASRINRGKEAFF.

This rearrangement joins TRBV6-5 to TRBJ2-2, with 9 bases aligning to TRBD2. From germline, CDR1 is MNHEY and CDR2 SVGAGI. Unmatched junction bases numbered 10, after V lost 7 bases and J lost 7 bases. This CDR3 has 15 amino acids. CDR3 sequence (DNA): TGTGCCAGCAAACCGGGACTAGCTATGGGCGGGGAGCTGTTTTTT. Its protein product is CASKPGLAMGGELFF.

The chain recombines TRBV5-5 with TRBJ1-5; D is unresolved. V was cut by 0 bases and J by 0 bases, with 7 bases left in between. This CDR3 region has 15 residues. Germline-derived CDR1 and CDR2 are SGHKS and YYEKEE (reference sequence). CDR3: CASSLGDYSNQPQHF. The CDR3 nucleotides are TGTGCCAGCAGCTTGGGAGATTATAGCAATCAGCCCCAGCATTTT.

The chain has TRBV6-1 and TRBJ1-4; 7 positions agree with TRBD1. Per germline, CDR1 MNHNS and CDR2 SASEGT. CDR3 size: 14 residues. V dropped 1 base and J dropped 10; count of bases not matched to a gene: 6. This chain's CDR3 is CASSEVDRASKLFF. CDR3 sequence (DNA): TGTGCCAGCAGTGAAGTTGACAGGGCGTCAAAACTGTTTTTT.

V and J are TRBV5-1 and TRBJ2-7, with TRBD2 identical over 12 bases. Germline loops: CDR1 SGHRS, CDR2 YFSETQ. The junction had 6 bases not matched to a gene; V was cut back by 5 bases and J by 6 bases. The CDR3 is 14 amino acids. The CDR3 loop is CASRPSGRAGEQYF. The CDR3 nucleotides read TGCGCCAGCAGACCTAGCGGGAGGGCCGGCGAGCAGTACTTC.

This chain connects TRBV13 to TRBJ2-1; no definite D call. The germline CDR1 and CDR2 sequences are PRHDT and FYEKMQ (reference sequence). V lost 0 bases and J 0 bases, leaving 6 bases between the germline ends. This CDR3 has 15 residues. This CDR3 reads CASSLGPSSYNEQFF. For the CDR3, the DNA is TGTGCCAGCAGCTTAGGCCCTAGCTCCTACAATGAGCAGTTCTTC.

The rearrangement joins TRBV11-3 to TRBJ1-1; D is uncertain. This CDR3 is built from 13 residues. CDR1 and CDR2 (germline): SGHNT, YENEEA. The V end lost 6 bases, the J end lost 0 bases, and 8 bases lay between the germline ends. CDR3 amino acids: CASSRGMNTEAFF. CDR3 bases: TGTGCCAGCAGTCGAGGGATGAACACTGAAGCTTTCTTT.

The chain employs TRBV11-1 and TRBJ2-2, with 7 nucleotides matching TRBD2. The ends lost 8 bases at V and 0 bases at J; junction bases unmatched: 6. The CDR3 runs 15 residues. Germline CDR1 reads SGHAT; CDR2 reads FQDESV (reference sequence). CDR3 region: CASATGTTNTGELFF. The CDR3 DNA follows: TGTGCCAGCGCTACCGGGACTACGAACACCGGGGAGCTGTTTTTT.

This chain joins TRBV5-4 and TRBJ1-1, with a possible D match to TRBD1 (5 bases). V was shortened by 4 bases and J by 0 bases, with 19 bases between the two germline ends. Germline V CDR1 and CDR2: SGHNT, YYREEE (reference sequence). CDR3 length: 17 amino acids. For the CDR3, the DNA is TGTGCCAGCAGCCCCACAGGTGGCGTCTACTTGAACACTGAAGCTTTCTTT. Translated, it gives CASSPTGGVYLNTEAFF.

The gene calls are TRBV6-6 and TRBJ1-2, with D possibly matching TRBD1 (5 bases). V was shortened by 4 bases and J by 1 base, with 10 bases between the two germline ends. Germline V lookup: CDR1 MNHNY, CDR2 SVGAGI (reference sequence). This CDR3 is 14 amino acids long. In nucleotides, the CDR3 is TGTGCCAGCAGTTCTCTCGACAGTAACTATGGCTACACCTTC. Translating it yields CASSSLDSNYGYTF.

The chain joins TRBV6-5 to TRBJ1-2; D remains ambiguous. This CDR3 is 12 amino acids long. The V gene lost 4 bases and the J gene lost 8 bases, with 11 bases spanning the gap. Per the germline V gene, CDR1 is MNHEY and CDR2 is SVGAGI. CDR3 sequence: CASSSRPGGYTF. DNA for the CDR3: TGTGCCAGCAGTTCCAGACCCGGGGGCTACACCTTC.

The rearrangement joins TRBV27 to TRBJ2-1; 11 bases fit TRBD2. The length of the CDR3 is 15 residues. Germline loops: CDR1 MNHEY, CDR2 SMNVEV (reference sequence). The ends lost 5 bases at V and 4 bases at J; junction bases unmatched: 4. The CDR3 region is CASSPGTSGYNEQFF. For the CDR3, the DNA is TGTGCCAGCAGTCCCGGGACTAGCGGTTACAATGAGCAGTTCTTC.